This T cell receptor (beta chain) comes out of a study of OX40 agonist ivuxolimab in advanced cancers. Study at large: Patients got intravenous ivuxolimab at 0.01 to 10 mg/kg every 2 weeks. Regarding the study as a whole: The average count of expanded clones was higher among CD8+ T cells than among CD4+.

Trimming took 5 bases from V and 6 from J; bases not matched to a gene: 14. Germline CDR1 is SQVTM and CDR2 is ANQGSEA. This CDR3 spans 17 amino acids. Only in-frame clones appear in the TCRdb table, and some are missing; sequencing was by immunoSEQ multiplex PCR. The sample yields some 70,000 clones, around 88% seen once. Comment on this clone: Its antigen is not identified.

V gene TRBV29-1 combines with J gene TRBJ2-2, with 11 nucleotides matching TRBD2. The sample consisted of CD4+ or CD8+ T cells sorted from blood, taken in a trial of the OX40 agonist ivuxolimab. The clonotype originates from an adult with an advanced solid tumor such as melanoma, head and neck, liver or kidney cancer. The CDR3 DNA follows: TGCAGCGTTCTCCCCCCGATTTTAGCGGGAGGGTCCGGGGAGCTGTTTTTT. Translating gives CSVLPPILAGGSGELFF.